The 8 T cell receptor beta chains in this list originate from one sample, sequenced in a study of blood T cell repertoires in COVID-19. Assay used: immunoSEQ multiplex PCR; TCRdb lists only in-frame clones, some missing. Among 270,000 or so clones listed, roughly 81% were seen once. The sample comprised PBMCs or T cells enriched from blood (not recorded which). The receptors were gathered from a woman aged 45-59 years who had been exposed to COVID-19.

The chain is built from TRBV5-5 and TRBJ2-3, with D maybe TRBD2 (6 bases). The V end was cut by 2 bases, the J end by 6 bases, with 13 bases between. Germline CDR1 is SGHKS and CDR2 is YYEKEE (reference sequence). The CDR3 loop spans 14 amino acids. CDR3 protein: CASSFAGPRDTQYF. The CDR3 coding sequence is TGTGCCAGCAGCTTTGCGGGGCCGCGGGATACGCAGTATTTT.

The chain couples TRBV2 to TRBJ1-1; D may be TRBD1 (6 bases). The V end was cut by 7 bases, the J end by 7 bases, with 13 bases between. Germline loops: CDR1 SNHLY, CDR2 FYNNEI. The CDR3 length is 12 residues. The CDR3, as DNA: TGTGCCAGCATCATAGGGGGGGTTGAAGCTTTCTTT. Protein sequence: CASIIGGVEAFF.

The rearrangement joins TRBV18 to TRBJ2-7; TRBD1 agrees at 8 bases. V lost 4 bases, J lost 7 bases, and 12 bases stayed unmatched. The CDR3 consists of 15 residues. CDR1 is KGHSH and CDR2 is LQKENI in the germline V gene. The CDR3 loop is CASSHRVDRAQEQYF. The CDR3, as DNA: TGTGCCAGCTCACATAGAGTGGACAGGGCACAGGAGCAGTACTTC. The variable domain in full, with the rest retrieved from reference TRBV18 and TRBJ2-7, is NAGVMQNPRHLVRRRGQEARLRCSPMKGHSHVYWYRQLPEEGLKFMVYLQKENIIDESGMPKERFSAEFPKEGPSILRIQQVVRGDSAAYFCASSHRVDRAQEQYFGPGTRLTVT.

This chain uses TRBV3-1 (or the pseudogene TRBV3-2) with TRBJ1-2; D unclear. This CDR3 contains 14 residues. Germline V lookup: CDR1 LGHDT, CDR2 YNNKEL (reference sequence). Trimming removed 0 bases at V and 5 bases at J, with 10 bases between. The CDR3 sequence: CASSQDKPRYGYTF. DNA for the CDR3: TGTGCCAGCAGCCAAGACAAGCCTAGGTATGGCTACACCTTC.

The chain links TRBV7-2 to TRBJ2-5; D ambiguous. Trimming stripped 1 base from V and 0 bases from J, with 6 bases between. Germline CDR1 and CDR2: SGHTA and FQGNSA. The CDR3 is 14 amino acids. CDR3 DNA: TGTGCCAGCAGCTTAGGGCCATACCAAGAGACCCAGTACTTC. Protein sequence: CASSLGPYQETQYF.

V and J are TRBV24-1 and TRBJ2-1; TRBD1 matches at 8 bases. Germline V CDR1 and CDR2: KGHDR, SFDVKD. V was clipped by 3 bases and J by 9 bases; unmatched bases: 12. There are 16 residues in the CDR3. CDR3 DNA sequence: TGTGCCACCAGTGATCCTCTCAGGGGGCCTAGTAGTGAGCAGTTCTTC. It translates to CATSDPLRGPSSEQFF.

The chain employs TRBV7-2 and TRBJ1-6; D not resolved. In germline, CDR1 is SGHTA, CDR2 FQGNSA. This CDR3 has 14 amino acids. Trimming took 2 bases from V and 3 from J, leaving 5 bases between them. The CDR3 coding sequence is TGTGCCAGCAGCTTAATCGTCTATAATTCACCCCTCCACTTT. Translating it yields CASSLIVYNSPLHF.

For this clone: The same CDR3 can be traced to other DNA sequences in this sample. The chain employs TRBV19 and TRBJ2-3, with D maybe TRBD2 (6 bases). The CDR3 runs 14 residues. Trimming removed 3 bases at V and 1 base at J, with 8 bases between. Germline lookup yields CDR1 LNHDA and CDR2 SQIVND (reference sequence). CDR3 sequence (DNA): TGTGCCAGTAGTATGGGCGGGGGCACAGATACGCAGTATTTT. It codes for CASSMGGGTDTQYF.